This T cell receptor beta chain is from a study of CD8+ T cells in alopecia areata. The treatment: oral pan-JAK inhibitor, 5-10 mg twice daily. V dropped 0 bases and J dropped 10 bases, with 16 bases sitting between them. Germline lookup yields CDR1 GTSNPN and CDR2 SVGIG (reference sequence). The CDR3 spans 15 residues. Sequencing templates came from extracted RNA that was reverse transcribed into cDNA. The table came from immunoSEQ multiplex PCR; TCRdb's copy has only in-frame clones and leaves some out. Of about 180,000 clones listed, about 47% are singletons. This sequence was found in a human donor with alopecia areata. The chain has TRBV30 and TRBJ1-6; D might be TRBD1 (6 bases). This specimen consisted of CD8+ T cells sorted from blood, obtained around week 52, from a patient treated with tofacitinib. CDR3 sequence: CAWSVLRSGESPLHF. For the CDR3, the DNA is TGTGCCTGGAGTGTACTCCGGTCAGGGGAATCACCCCTCCACTTT.